The 26 T cell receptor beta chains below come from one sample, sequenced in a study of Ad26.COV2.S vaccination and SARS-CoV-2 variants (TCRdb year 2021). The receptor library was made with the immunoSEQ multiplex PCR assay. The table was pulled from immuneACCESS by TCRdb, which kept in-frame rearrangements only. Such tables lose some clones; where checked, under half of the loss comes from unresolved V genes, and the rest has no known cause. Within this sample are approximately 500,000 clones, with 87% of them counted one time only. More than 10% of the sample comes from the top ten. The treatment or condition label for this specimen denotes: some 20 received Ad26.COV2.S at low or high dose, single or two shots; about 5 received placebo; per-sample allocation not given. For vaccine and placebo recipients, repertoires were sequenced using samples collected on day 63 after the first injection. Sequenced material: peripheral blood, taken in a trial of Ad26.COV2.S vaccine versus placebo. The receptors come from a person between 18 and 59 years old who received the Ad26.COV2.S COVID-19 vaccine or a placebo.

This clone was seen repeatedly, ten times or more. This rearrangement joins TRBV27 to TRBJ2-7; perhaps TRBD2 as D (6 bases). Per germline, CDR1 MNHEY and CDR2 SMNVEV (reference sequence). V was shortened by 2 bases and J by 0 bases, with 23 bases between the two germline ends. The CDR3 is 19 residues long. CDR3 coding DNA: TGTGCCAGCAGTTTAAGGAGCGGGCGCCCTACTAAATCCTCCTACGAGCAGTACTTC. Translating gives CASSLRSGRPTKSSYEQYF.

As DNA, the CDR3 is TGTGCCAGCAGCTTCGGGGAGGGTATATCCTCACGCGAGCAGTACTTC. It is translated as CASSFGEGISSREQYF. The chain recombines TRBV5-4 with TRBJ2-7, with 7 bases aligning to TRBD2. This CDR3 region has 16 residues. Germline trimming cut 2 bases from V and 6 bases from J; bases unmatched to any gene: 14. Germline V gene lookup returns CDR1 SGHNT and CDR2 YYREEE (reference sequence).

As concerns this clone: This sample also contains other DNA sequences that code for the same CDR3. The J gene is TRBJ1-1, the V gene TRBV28; D call uncertain. Germline values: CDR1 MDHEN, CDR2 SYDVKM. V was shortened by 2 bases and J by 8 bases, with 3 bases between the two germline ends. CDR3 length equals 10 residues. This CDR3 reads CASSLGEAFF. As DNA, the CDR3 is TGTGCCAGCAGTTTAGGCGAAGCTTTCTTT.

V gene TRBV5-1 combines with J gene TRBJ1-6; no clear D. Germline V gene data show CDR1 as SGHRS and CDR2 as YFSETQ. V lost 0 bases, J lost 10 bases, and 14 bases lay in between. CDR3 length equals 15 residues. The CDR3 DNA sequence: TGCGCCAGCAGCTTGGAATCCCCGCCCCTCTCACCCCTCCACTTT. Protein: CASSLESPPLSPLHF. The whole variable domain, filled in from reference TRBV5-1 and TRBJ1-6, reads KAGVTQTPRYLIKTRGQQVTLSCSPISGHRSVSWYQQTPGQGLQFLFEYFSETQRNKGNFPGRFSGRQFSNSRSEMNVSTLELGDSALYLCASSLESPPLSPLHFGNGTRLTVT.

The V call is TRBV24-1, the J call TRBJ2-5; D not resolved. CDR3 length equals 16 residues. In germline, CDR1 is KGHDR, CDR2 SFDVKD. V was trimmed by 6 bases and J by 4 bases, leaving 20 bases between them. The CDR3 region has the DNA TGTGCCACCAGTCGAGGACCCGCGCCCTCGGGAGAGACCCAGTACTTC. Translation: CATSRGPAPSGETQYF.

The chain has TRBV19 and TRBJ2-7, with 7 bases fitting TRBD1. Unmatched junction bases numbered 13, after V lost 8 bases and J lost 0 bases. This CDR3 is 16 amino acids long. Looked up from germline, CDR1 is LNHDA and CDR2 is SQIVND (reference sequence). CDR3 residues: CASGPAGTVGSYEQYF. DNA of the CDR3: TGTGCCAGTGGCCCTGCCGGGACAGTTGGCTCCTACGAGCAGTACTTC.

The J gene is TRBJ2-1, the V gene TRBV29-1; 7 nucleotides agree with TRBD1. J was trimmed by 9 bases and V by 4 bases; bases with no gene match: 6. The CDR3 sequence is 12 residues long. The germline CDR1 and CDR2 sequences are SQVTM and ANQGSEA. The CDR3 protein is CSVATTGSEQFF. CDR3 nucleotides: TGCAGCGTTGCCACGACAGGGAGTGAGCAGTTCTTC.

This clone has more than one count but fewer than ten. The same CDR3 also results from other DNA sequences found in this sample. V gene TRBV7-2 combines with J gene TRBJ1-6; D gene unclear. This CDR3 contains 13 residues. Germline-derived CDR1 and CDR2 are SGHTA and FQGNSA. Deletions cut 3 bases from V and 7 bases from J, with 7 bases between. The CDR3 protein is CASSLAANSPLHF. As DNA, the CDR3 is TGTGCCAGCAGCTTGGCGGCCAATTCACCCCTCCACTTT.

The gene calls are TRBV5-6 and TRBJ1-5, with a weak D call TRBD1 (6 bases). This CDR3 contains 15 residues. Deletions cut 0 bases from V and 4 bases from J, with 11 bases between. Per germline, CDR1 SGHDT and CDR2 YYEEEE. The CDR3 bases are TGTGCCAGCAGCTTGGGAGTACAGGGAAATCAGCCCCAGCATTTT. This codes for CASSLGVQGNQPQHF. The full variable domain, in which reference TRBV5-6 and TRBJ1-5 provide the parts outside the CDR3, is DAGVTQSPTHLIKTRGQQVTLRCSPKSGHDTVSWYQQALGQGPQFIFQYYEEEERQRGNFPDRFSGHQFPNYSSELNVNALLLGDSALYLCASSLGVQGNQPQHFGDGTRLSIL.

The chain employs TRBV6-2 or TRBV6-3 and TRBJ1-5, with no clear D. The CDR3 totals 15 residues. V was trimmed by 4 bases and J by 1 base, leaving 11 bases between them. Per germline, CDR1 MNHEY and CDR2 SVGEGT. The CDR3 spells CASSWVRASNQPQHF. DNA of the CDR3: TGTGCCAGCAGTTGGGTGAGGGCGAGCAATCAGCCCCAGCATTTT.

The chain carries TRBV6-2 or TRBV6-3 and TRBJ2-7, with no clear D. Looked up from germline, CDR1 is MNHEY and CDR2 is SVGEGT. Trimming shortened V by 2 bases and J by 6 bases, and 11 bases separated the two germline ends. The CDR3 loop spans 13 amino acids. CDR3 amino acids: CASSYGLGGEQYF. In DNA, the CDR3 is TGTGCCAGCAGTTACGGGTTGGGCGGCGAGCAGTACTTC.

The J gene is TRBJ2-3, the V gene TRBV2, with no clear D. The V end was cut by 4 bases, the J end by 0 bases, with 8 bases between. The CDR3 has 14 residues. Germline CDR1 reads SNHLY; CDR2 reads FYNNEI. CDR3 nucleotide sequence: TGTGCCAGCAGTGCCGGGCCGAGCACAGATACGCAGTATTTT. Residues: CASSAGPSTDTQYF.

As regards this clone: The sample has other DNA sequences that encode this CDR3 too. The chain uses TRBV12-3 or TRBV12-4 and TRBJ1-5; no reliable D call. V was clipped by 1 base and J by 3 bases, with 4 bases between them. This CDR3 has 13 amino acids. The CDR3 spells CASSLGSNQPQHF. The CDR3 DNA reads TGTGCCAGCAGTTTAGGGTCCAATCAGCCCCAGCATTTT.

The V call is TRBV4-2, the J call TRBJ2-7, with D possibly matching TRBD2 (5 bases). V dropped 0 bases and J dropped 5 bases, with 8 bases sitting between them. Germline V gives CDR1 LGHNA, CDR2 YNFKEQ. This CDR3 spans 13 amino acids. The DNA for the CDR3 is TGTGCCAGCAGCCAAGAACGAGGGAACGAGCAGTACTTC. Encoded protein: CASSQERGNEQYF.

The rearrangement joins TRBV7-9 to TRBJ2-1; 8 nucleotides align to TRBD2. V shed 2 bases and J 7 bases; nucleotides not matched to a gene: 13. The germline CDR1 and CDR2 sequences are SEHNR and FQNEAQ (reference sequence). This CDR3 comprises 17 residues. The CDR3: CASSLRVGSGERNEQFF. The CDR3 DNA reads as TGTGCCAGCAGCTTAAGGGTCGGTAGCGGGGAGCGGAATGAGCAGTTCTTC.

The rearrangement joins TRBV5-5 to TRBJ2-7; no clear D gene. CDR1 is SGHKS, CDR2 YYEKEE, per germline (reference sequence). The length of the CDR3 is 12 residues. V lost 3 bases and J lost 2, with 6 bases in between. The CDR3 coding sequence is TGTGCCAGCAGCTCCAATCCCTACGAGCAGTACTTC. Its translation is CASSSNPYEQYF.

The rearrangement uses TRBV19 and TRBJ2-7, with D possibly being TRBD1 or TRBD2 (5 bases each). CDR1 LNHDA and CDR2 SQIVND come from the germline V gene (reference sequence). V was trimmed by 7 bases and J by 4 bases, leaving 17 bases between them. The CDR3 consists of 14 residues. The CDR3, as DNA: TGTGCCAGTAATCCTGGACCGGGGCGTTACGAGCAGTACTTC. Translation: CASNPGPGRYEQYF.

The chain joins TRBV30 to TRBJ2-3; perhaps TRBD2 as D (6 bases). The germline gives CDR1 GTSNPN, CDR2 SVGIG (reference sequence). The germline V and J ends were trimmed by 2 bases and 8 bases, with 14 bases remaining between them. This CDR3 is built from 13 residues. The CDR3 sequence is CAWSPRGVTTQYF. The CDR3 DNA sequence: TGTGCCTGGAGTCCACGCGGGGTAACTACGCAGTATTTT.

The chain has TRBV11-2 and TRBJ1-1; D is ambiguous. Germline CDR1 is SGHAT and CDR2 is FQNNGV. This CDR3 spans 13 amino acids. The V and J ends lost 5 bases and 1 base respectively, with 8 bases between them. This CDR3 is CASSISPNTEAFF. CDR3 DNA sequence: TGTGCCAGCAGCATAAGCCCGAACACTGAAGCTTTCTTT. Full variable domain (outside the CDR3, taken from reference TRBV11-2 and TRBJ1-1): EAGVAQSPRYKIIEKRQSVAFWCNPISGHATLYWYQQILGQGPKLLIQFQNNGVVDDSQLPKDRFSAERLKGVDSTLKIQPAKLEDSAVYLCASSISPNTEAFFGQGTRLTVV.

The chain links TRBV30 to TRBJ2-2, with D hard to call. Germline loops: CDR1 GTSNPN, CDR2 SVGIG (reference sequence). The V and J ends lost 3 bases and 6 bases respectively, with 8 bases between them. This CDR3 is built from 12 residues. The CDR3 DNA follows: TGTGCCTGGAGCCGTGGGGCCGGGGAGCTGTTTTTT. Its protein is CAWSRGAGELFF.

Notes on this clone: A read error may produce the germline difference seen at one junction end. The genes are TRBV24-1 and TRBJ2-2; maybe TRBD1 (5 bases). The V gene's germline CDR1 is KGHDR and CDR2 SFDVKD. This CDR3 contains 13 residues. CDR3 amino acids: CATSDPVIGALFF. In nucleotides, the CDR3 is TGTGCCACCAGTGATCCTGTAATTGGGGCGCTGTTTTTT.

The chain has TRBV7-5 and TRBJ2-7; TRBD1 is the table's D call, not checked against the DNA. TRBV7-5 is designated a pseudogene. The CDR3 covers 18 residues. CDR3 residues: CARSLGKDRFGTFYEQYF. The CDR3 region has the DNA TGTGCCAGAAGCTTAGGGAAGGACAGATTCGGGACGTTCTACGAGCAGTACTTC.

The chain joins TRBV28 to TRBJ1-2; 9 nucleotides line up with TRBD1. The ends lost 5 bases at V and 4 bases at J; junction bases unmatched: 14. The CDR3 extends over 17 amino acids. The germline V gene has CDR1 MDHEN and CDR2 SYDVKM. As DNA, the CDR3 is TGTGCCAGCAGTCATCAATACAGGGGGCCGGGGGGCTATGGCTACACCTTC. Its protein is CASSHQYRGPGGYGYTF.

The CDR3 DNA reads as TGTGCCAGCAGCCTTTCTAGCGCGCAACACCCCGGGGAGCTGTTTTTT. Protein product: CASSLSSAQHPGELFF. The chain has TRBV7-3 and TRBJ2-2, with D perhaps TRBD2 (6 bases). Germline loops: CDR1 SGHTA, CDR2 FQGTGA. V lost 5 bases, J lost 6 bases, and 19 bases lay in between. This CDR3 has 16 residues. Variable domain in full (rest from reference TRBV7-3 and TRBJ2-2): GAGVSQTPSNKVTEKGKYVELRCDPISGHTALYWYRQSLGQGPEFLIYFQGTGAADDSGLPNDRFFAVRPEGSVSTLKIQRTERGDSAVYLCASSLSSAQHPGELFFGEGSRLTVL.

The chain joins TRBV24-1 to TRBJ1-6, with a possible D match to TRBD1 (5 bases). Germline V gene lookup returns CDR1 KGHDR and CDR2 SFDVKD. V lost 6 bases and J 5 bases, leaving 10 bases between the germline ends. The CDR3 runs 14 residues. Here the CDR3 DNA reads TGTGCCACCAGTTCGGGACCCGATAATTCACCCCTCCACTTT. Translating gives CATSSGPDNSPLHF.

In its sample, this clone was seen once. This chain joins TRBV2 and TRBJ1-1, with D unclear. CDR1 is SNHLY, CDR2 FYNNEI, per germline. The CDR3 runs to 13 residues. Trimming stripped 1 base from V and 6 bases from J, with 9 bases between. CDR3 amino acids: CASSEESSSEAFF. The DNA for the CDR3 is TGTGCCAGCAGTGAAGAGAGTAGTTCTGAAGCTTTCTTT.